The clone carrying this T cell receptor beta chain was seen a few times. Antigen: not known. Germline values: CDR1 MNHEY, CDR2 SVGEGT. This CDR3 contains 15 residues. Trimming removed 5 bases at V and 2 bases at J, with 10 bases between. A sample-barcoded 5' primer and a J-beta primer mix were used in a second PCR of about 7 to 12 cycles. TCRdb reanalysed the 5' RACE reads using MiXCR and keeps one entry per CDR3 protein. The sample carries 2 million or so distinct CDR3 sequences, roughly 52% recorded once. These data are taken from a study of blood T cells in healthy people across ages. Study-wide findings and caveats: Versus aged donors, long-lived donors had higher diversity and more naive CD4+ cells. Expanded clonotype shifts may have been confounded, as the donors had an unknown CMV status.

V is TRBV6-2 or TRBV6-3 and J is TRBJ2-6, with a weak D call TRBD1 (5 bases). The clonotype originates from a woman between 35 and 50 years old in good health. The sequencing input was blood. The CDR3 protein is CASSTPGTGANVLTF. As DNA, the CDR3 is TGTGCCAGCAGTACTCCAGGGACTGGGGCCAACGTCCTGACTTTC.